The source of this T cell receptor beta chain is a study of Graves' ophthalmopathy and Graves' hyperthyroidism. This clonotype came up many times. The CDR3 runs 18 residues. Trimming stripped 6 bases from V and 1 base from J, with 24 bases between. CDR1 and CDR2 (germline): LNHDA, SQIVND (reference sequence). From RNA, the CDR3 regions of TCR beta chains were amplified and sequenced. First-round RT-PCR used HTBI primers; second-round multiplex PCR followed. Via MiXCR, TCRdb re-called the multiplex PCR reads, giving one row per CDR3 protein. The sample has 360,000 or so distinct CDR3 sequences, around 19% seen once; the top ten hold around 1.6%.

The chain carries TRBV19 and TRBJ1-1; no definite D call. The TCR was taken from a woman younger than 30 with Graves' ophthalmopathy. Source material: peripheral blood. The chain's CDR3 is CASRRRIDRSPRNTEAFF. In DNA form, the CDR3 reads TGTGCCAGTAGACGACGTATAGATCGGAGCCCGAGGAACACTGAAGCTTTCTTT.